Given below is one T cell receptor beta chain in context. Its antigen is unknown. No base quality values were provided; no much bigger clone lies one nucleotide off. V gives up 2 bases and J gives up 2 bases, and the segment between their germline ends measures 6 bases. The CDR3 goes from the cysteine to the phenylalanine over 12 residues. Only the CDR3 DNA is retained, 36 bases long and in frame from the first base. In the germline V gene, CDR1 corresponds to SQVTM and CDR2 to ANQGSEA. The method behind the library was the immunoSEQ multiplex PCR assay. Imported from immuneACCESS, the table was reduced by TCRdb to in-frame sequences with V and J called. These copies leave out some clones; in studies compared against another copy, an unresolved V gene accounts for under half, and the cause of the remainder is not known. The sample table holds about 22,000 clones, of which roughly 92% were seen once. The ten largest make up 17% of the sample.

Repertoires were sampled repeatedly over the course of chemoradiotherapy, so clonal expansion could be followed in the tumor microenvironment. This sample is drawn from a study of chemoradiotherapy in HPV16-positive cancers (dated by TCRdb to the early 2020s). Some background on the complete study: Functional T-cell assays on cells from two HPV16-positive patients defined candidate HPV-specific T-cell clones and common TCR motifs. The study set out to ask whether T-cell immunity against the HPV oncoproteins E6 and E7 changes over the course of chemoradiotherapy and whether that immunity affects survival. The candidate HPV-specific TCRs and motifs were subsequently tracked in TCR repertoires obtained from 65 to 95 patients with HPV-related cancers. Study-wide findings and limitations: Expansion of candidate HPV-specific clones and E7-related TCR motifs was observed in the tumor microenvironment during treatment, whereas no such expansion was observed for non-HPV-specific T cells. In HPV16-positive patients, expansion of HPV-responsive T cells during chemoradiotherapy was associated with improved recurrence-free survival. The survival association was reported for HPV16-positive patients, and the functional definition of HPV-specific T cells was derived from only a couple of HPV16-positive patients.

This TCR was sampled from a human donor with HPV-associated anogenital cancer. The rearranged segments are TRBV29-1 and TRBJ1-2; a confident D gene designation cannot be given. The material was blood, obtained from a patient who underwent chemoradiotherapy. Read as DNA, the sequence is TGCAGCGTTGAATCTCCGAACTATGGCTACACCTTC. Translated, this gives CSVESPNYGYTF.